This TCR beta chain was found in a study of OX40 agonist ivuxolimab in advanced cancers. Clones were read by immunoSEQ multiplex PCR, and TCRdb kept only the in-frame ones, dropping some. The table lists 70,000 to 95,000 clones, approximately 94% of them singletons, with around 2.8% in the top ten. Note on this clone: What it binds is unknown.

Peripheral blood came from all dose cohorts at three timepoints. The CDR3 length is 15 residues. Germline lookup yields CDR1 LGHNA and CDR2 YSLEER. V lost 0 bases and J 7 bases, leaving 12 bases between the germline ends. Study-wide results and limits: More expanded clones were seen, on average, in CD8+ T cells than in CD4+.

This specimen consisted of CD4+ or CD8+ T cells sorted from blood, obtained in a trial of the OX40 agonist ivuxolimab. The source is an adult with an advanced solid tumor such as melanoma, head and neck, liver or kidney cancer. This sequence joins TRBV4-3 and TRBJ2-2, with D perhaps given as TRBD1 or TRBD2 (5 bases each). The CDR3 DNA reads as TGCGCCAGCAGCCAAGATCGACAGCGGAACGGGGAGCTGTTTTTT. This sequence encodes CASSQDRQRNGELFF.